These 27 T cell receptor beta chains came from one sample sequenced in a study of T-cell reconstitution after alpha-beta-depleted transplantation in children. A library of TCRbeta sequences, prepared with unique molecular identifiers, was generated. TCRdb re-called the PCR reads through MiXCR, storing one row per CDR3 protein. The profile shows 350,000 to 400,000 distinct CDR3 sequences, about an eighth of them singletons. The sample here was PBMCs, taken from the stem cell graft. These receptors all come from a human donor who donated a stem cell graft to a child with Fanconi anemia.

This clonotype was seen more than once but under ten times. The genes are TRBV6-4 and TRBJ2-3; 11 bases line up with TRBD1. This CDR3 is 16 amino acids long. The germline CDR1 and CDR2 sequences are MRHNA and SNTAGT. V lost 2 bases to trimming and J lost 5 bases; unmatched junction nucleotides: 6. This chain's CDR3 is CASSDGGQGDEDTQYF. The DNA of the CDR3 is TGTGCCAGCAGTGACGGGGGACAGGGGGACGAAGATACGCAGTATTTT.

The chain links TRBV12-3 or TRBV12-4 to TRBJ1-2; 8 nucleotides agree with TRBD1. This CDR3 is built from 14 residues. With 5 bases clipped from V and 4 bases from J, the junction kept 6 bases outside the gene matches. CDR3 residues: CASSPTGGGYGYTF. The CDR3 DNA reads as TGTGCCAGCAGTCCAACAGGGGGTGGCTATGGCTACACCTTC.

In this sample, this clonotype turned up many times. V gene TRBV13 combines with J gene TRBJ2-1; D is uncertain. The CDR3 length is 12 residues. V shed 4 bases and J shed 6 bases, with 7 bases lying between them. CDR1 is PRHDT and CDR2 is FYEKMQ in the germline V gene (reference sequence). DNA for the CDR3: TGTGCCAGCAGCTCCCAACCCAATGAGCAGTTCTTC. Protein product: CASSSQPNEQFF.

This clonotype was seen repeatedly, ten times or more. This chain connects TRBV29-1 to TRBJ1-2; D not certain. The V end was cut by 3 bases, the J end by 2 bases, with 10 bases between. Germline CDR1 is SQVTM and CDR2 is ANQGSEA. The CDR3 sequence is 13 residues long. CDR3 nucleotides: TGCAGCGTTGAGAAGGCGGAAAACTATGGCTACACCTTC. This encodes CSVEKAENYGYTF.

This chain links TRBV11-2 with TRBJ2-1; D unclear. Looked up from germline, CDR1 is SGHAT and CDR2 is FQNNGV. Trimming removed 2 bases from V and 4 bases from J, with 12 bases in between. The CDR3 is made up of 15 amino acids. This chain's CDR3 is CASSLNTGFYNEQFF. CDR3 DNA sequence: TGTGCCAGCAGCTTAAACACTGGATTTTACAATGAGCAGTTCTTC. The complete variable domain, with remaining parts taken from reference TRBV11-2 and TRBJ2-1, reads EAGVAQSPRYKIIEKRQSVAFWCNPISGHATLYWYQQILGQGPKLLIQFQNNGVVDDSQLPKDRFSAERLKGVDSTLKIQPAKLEDSAVYLCASSLNTGFYNEQFFGPGTRLTVL.

This sequence joins TRBV18 and TRBJ2-1; no definite D call. V lost 5 bases and J 7 bases, leaving 6 bases between the germline ends. CDR1 KGHSH and CDR2 LQKENI come from the germline V gene. This CDR3 spans 11 amino acids. CDR3 in amino acids: CASSRENEQFF. The CDR3, as DNA: TGTGCCAGCTCAAGAGAGAATGAGCAGTTCTTC. Looking up the rest from reference TRBV18 and TRBJ2-1 gives the full variable domain: NAGVMQNPRHLVRRRGQEARLRCSPMKGHSHVYWYRQLPEEGLKFMVYLQKENIIDESGMPKERFSAEFPKEGPSILRIQQVVRGDSAAYFCASSRENEQFFGPGTRLTVL.

This chain joins TRBV10-3 and TRBJ2-7; TRBD2 matches at 8 bases. With V trimmed by 10 bases and J by 1 base, 6 bases remained unmatched. CDR3 length equals 13 residues. CDR1 ENHRY and CDR2 SYGVKD come from the germline V gene. CDR3 nucleotide sequence: TGTGCCACCCGGGGGGGCGCGTCCTACGAGCAGTACGTC. Translation: CATRGGASYEQYV.

The gene calls are TRBV28 and TRBJ2-7; D gene unclear. This CDR3 comprises 14 residues. Trimming left V 2 bases short and J 0 bases short, with 8 bases between. The germline V gene encodes CDR1 MDHEN and CDR2 SYDVKM. The CDR3 here is CASSLTIASYEQYV. The CDR3 DNA follows: TGTGCCAGCAGTTTAACGATAGCCTCCTACGAGCAGTACGTC.

At least ten counts were recorded for this clonotype. The chain couples TRBV20-1 to TRBJ2-5; D gene ambiguous. The ends were cut back, 1 base at V and 3 bases at J, with 6 bases in the middle. The CDR3 runs 12 residues. The germline V gene has CDR1 DFQATT and CDR2 SNEGSKA (reference sequence). The CDR3 reads CSARGNEETQYF. CDR3 DNA: TGCAGTGCTAGAGGGAATGAAGAGACCCAGTACTTC.

This clonotype was seen many times. The rearrangement links TRBV3-1 to TRBJ2-2; 7 nucleotides agree with TRBD2. With 4 bases clipped from V and 6 bases from J, the junction kept 5 bases outside the gene matches. This CDR3 has 14 residues. In germline, CDR1 is LGHDT, CDR2 YNNKEL (reference sequence). This CDR3 reads CASSLVRGAGELFF. The DNA of the CDR3 is TGTGCCAGCAGCCTCGTACGGGGGGCCGGGGAGCTGTTTTTT. The entire variable domain, with the rest obtained from reference TRBV3-1 and TRBJ2-2, is as follows: DTAVSQTPKYLVTQMGNDKSIKCEQNLGHDTMYWYKQDSKKFLKIMFSYNNKELIINETVPNRFSPKSPDKAHLNLHINSLELGDSAVYFCASSLVRGAGELFFGEGSRLTVL.

Many counts were recorded for this clonotype. V is TRBV20-1 and J is TRBJ2-5, with 12 bases fitting TRBD1. Losses at the gene ends were 3 bases for V and 5 bases for J; bases not matched to a gene: 7. This CDR3 contains 15 residues. CDR1 is DFQATT and CDR2 is SNEGSKA in the germline V gene (reference sequence). As DNA, the CDR3 is TGCAGTGCTAGCTCCGGGACAGGGGGCGCGGAGACCCAGTACTTC. Protein: CSASSGTGGAETQYF.

V usage is TRBV6-5 and J usage is TRBJ2-5, with D unresolved. The CDR3 spans 12 residues. Looked up from germline, CDR1 is MNHEY and CDR2 is SVGAGI. V was trimmed by 3 bases and J by 7 bases, leaving 9 bases between them. The CDR3: CASSYNRMTQYF. In nucleotides, the CDR3 is TGTGCCAGCAGTTATAACCGGATGACCCAGTACTTC.

This clonotype has just a few counts. The CDR3 reads CAISWAPGELFF. CDR3 DNA: TGTGCCATCTCCTGGGCCCCCGGGGAGCTGTTTTTT. This chain uses TRBV11-2 with TRBJ2-2, with D unresolved. The CDR3 consists of 12 residues. V dropped 10 bases and J dropped 6 bases, with 12 bases sitting between them. Germline CDR1 is SGHAT and CDR2 is FQNNGV.

The chain joins TRBV5-1 to TRBJ2-3; maybe TRBD2 (5 bases). Deletions cut 0 bases from V and 6 bases from J, with 11 bases between. The CDR3 totals 14 residues. In germline, CDR1 is SGHRS, CDR2 YFSETQ. CDR3 nucleotides: TGCGCCAGCAGCTTGGAACCTACTAGGGATACGCAGTATTTT. It is translated as CASSLEPTRDTQYF.

The sample holds a few counts of this clonotype. The chain uses TRBV29-1 and TRBJ2-5; 9 bases fit TRBD1. This CDR3 comprises 17 residues. Germline V gives CDR1 SQVTM, CDR2 ANQGSEA. Trimming at V came to 6 bases and at J to 5 bases, leaving 19 bases not matched to a gene. The CDR3 region is CSVLSSPAQGALETQYF. The CDR3 nucleotides are TGCAGCGTCCTCTCAAGCCCCGCACAGGGGGCATTGGAGACCCAGTACTTC.

This clonotype has a count of ten or more. The V call is TRBV5-1, the J call TRBJ2-7; weak D call: TRBD2 (5 bases). CDR3 length equals 15 residues. Per germline, CDR1 SGHRS and CDR2 YFSETQ. Trimming took 0 bases from V and 5 from J, leaving 15 bases between them. CDR3 residues: CASSLEQIEGNEQYF. The DNA for the CDR3 is TGCGCCAGCAGCTTGGAACAAATCGAGGGAAACGAGCAGTACTTC.

The CDR3 region is CASSLGNLQGANEKLFF. The DNA for the CDR3 is TGTGCCAGCAGCTTGGGGAACCTACAGGGGGCTAATGAAAAACTGTTTTTT. The V call is TRBV5-6, the J call TRBJ1-4; 8 bases match TRBD1. The length of the CDR3 is 17 residues. Per the germline V gene, CDR1 is SGHDT and CDR2 is YYEEEE. Unmatched junction bases numbered 7, after V lost 0 bases and J lost 3 bases.

This clonotype was detected only a few times. This chain joins TRBV20-1 and TRBJ1-2; D is perhaps TRBD1 (5 bases). Trimming took off 6 bases at V and 0 bases at J, with 8 bases between the two ends. Germline V gene lookup returns CDR1 DFQATT and CDR2 SNEGSKA (reference sequence). The CDR3 consists of 12 residues. CDR3 bases: TGCAGTGCCCAGGGTTCTAACTATGGCTACACCTTC. This gives the protein CSAQGSNYGYTF.

This chain uses TRBV29-1 with TRBJ2-7; 8 bases align to TRBD2. CDR1 SQVTM and CDR2 ANQGSEA come from the germline V gene. The CDR3 runs 13 residues. The junction had 14 bases not matched to a gene; V was cut back by 6 bases and J by 10 bases. CDR3 nucleotide sequence: TGCAGCGTCCTCCCGGGCAGCGGGAGAAACCAGTACTTC. Amino acids: CSVLPGSGRNQYF.

The chain combines TRBV20-1 with TRBJ2-3; D perhaps matches TRBD2 (5 bases). This CDR3 spans 13 amino acids. Per the germline V gene, CDR1 is DFQATT and CDR2 is SNEGSKA (reference sequence). Between the trimmed V and J ends, which lost 3 bases and 5 bases, there was a span of 12 bases. The DNA for the CDR3 is TGCAGTGCTAGTCGCGAGGGCGTAGATACGCAGTATTTT. Protein product: CSASREGVDTQYF.

This clonotype was found a few times. The chain recombines TRBV20-1 with TRBJ2-3; either TRBD1 or TRBD2 may fit D (7 bases each). The CDR3 contains 14 residues. Trimming shortened V by 5 bases and J by 1 base, and 13 bases separated the two germline ends. The germline V gene has CDR1 DFQATT and CDR2 SNEGSKA (reference sequence). CDR3 loop: CSAPPGGGTDTQYF. DNA for the CDR3: TGCAGTGCTCCCCCAGGGGGGGGCACAGATACGCAGTATTTT.

This chain connects TRBV20-1 to TRBJ1-2, with TRBD1 identical over 9 bases. CDR1 and CDR2 (germline): DFQATT, SNEGSKA (reference sequence). The CDR3 contains 13 residues. Losses at the gene ends were 8 bases for V and 6 bases for J; bases not matched to a gene: 10. In nucleotides, the CDR3 is TGCAGTCTATCCGGGACAGGGAAAGATGGCTACACCTTC. Its translation is CSLSGTGKDGYTF.

V and J are TRBV6-1 and TRBJ1-4; TRBD1 aligns across 10 bases. V was pared by 7 bases and J by 5 bases, with 4 bases of the junction left unmatched. In germline, CDR1 is MNHNS, CDR2 SASEGT. CDR3 length: 14 residues. The chain's CDR3 is CASTRDRGNEKLFF. The CDR3 DNA follows: TGTGCCAGCACCCGGGACAGGGGAAATGAAAAACTGTTTTTT.

The DNA of the CDR3 is TGTGCCAGCAGAAAAGGGACTAGCGGGGGCCTCCTGTATTTT. Translating gives CASRKGTSGGLLYF. V gene TRBV2 combines with J gene TRBJ2-3, with 14 positions matching TRBD2. This CDR3 is 14 amino acids long. The junction had 10 bases not matched to a gene; V was cut back by 6 bases and J by 14 bases. Looked up from germline, CDR1 is SNHLY and CDR2 is FYNNEI.

This sequence joins TRBV7-2 and TRBJ1-3; D possibly corresponds to TRBD1 (5 bases). The V gene lost 5 bases and the J gene lost 4 bases, with 15 bases spanning the gap. Germline loops: CDR1 SGHTA, CDR2 FQGNSA. The CDR3 sequence is 15 residues long. The CDR3 protein is CASSAQGGSGNTIYF. CDR3 bases: TGTGCCAGCAGCGCCCAGGGAGGGTCGGGAAACACCATATATTTT.

This chain links TRBV5-1 with TRBJ2-7; 8 nucleotides line up with TRBD1. Trimming at V came to 1 base and at J to 4 bases, leaving 10 bases not matched to a gene. The germline V gene encodes CDR1 SGHRS and CDR2 YFSETQ. This CDR3 contains 16 residues. The CDR3 DNA sequence: TGCGCCAGCAGCTTGAGGCTCGGGACAGGACCGTACGAGCAGTACTTC. It translates to CASSLRLGTGPYEQYF.

The V and J genes are TRBV10-1 and TRBJ1-4, with D possibly matching TRBD1 (5 bases). CDR1 is WNHNN, CDR2 SYGVQD, per germline (reference sequence). Trimming left V 2 bases short and J 6 bases short, with 13 bases between. The length of the CDR3 is 15 residues. In nucleotides, the CDR3 is TGCGCCAGCAGTGAGGGGTCCGCGGGGGATGAAAAACTGTTTTTT. This translates into CASSEGSAGDEKLFF.